Listed below are T cell receptor beta chains from one sample, sequenced in a study of blood T cell repertoires in COVID-19. Assay used: immunoSEQ multiplex PCR; TCRdb lists only in-frame clones, some missing. The sample has 250,000 to 300,000 clones; under 90% are singletons. Material for sequencing was peripheral blood. The receptors stem from a woman in her fifties or sixties with active or convalescent COVID-19. Both conserved end residues are trimmed from each CDR3.

>TRBV10-3
AISAGDREGLGGYT
>TRBV5-1
ASGLSQGAVGELF
>TRBV5-1
ASSRDTPDTQY
>TRBV2
ASSEQGARSNQPQH
>TRBV30
AWRVASTDTQY
>TRBV4-1
ASSQDPGLAGASTDTQY
>TRBV7-2
ASSLQGSRSNEQF
>TRBV21-1
ASSGRRGQETQY
>TRBV10-3
AIRQPDSNQPQH
>TRBV6-2/TRBV6-3
ASSFVGQGTQY
>TRBV29-1
SAQTGVTSYNEQF
>TRBV28
ASRPGTGTHSNQPQH
>TRBV7-2
ASSLSFDQPQH
>TRBV12-3/TRBV12-4
ASSLATGTEAF
>TRBV19
ASSITTGGHNEQF
>TRBV6-5
ATGAGVGSGELF
>TRBV7-8
ASSFGQGAWSGELF
>TRBV12-3/TRBV12-4
ASSSLGNTEAF
>TRBV28
ASRSLQGAGEQY
>TRBV7-6
ASSSTGTNTGELF
>TRBV19
ASTPGTGSNYGYT
>TRBV5-4
ATRQAIYNEQF
>TRBV4-1
ASSQEAGGSYNEQF
>TRBV5-1
ASSPQGSGVSYEQY
>TRBV19
ASTPTSGGRLYNEQF
>TRBV2
ASSGDRGFGGRTYEQY
>TRBV5-1
ASSLASGGEKLF
>TRBV5-1
ASSLEQGDEQY
>TRBV6-6
ASSLREWGGWATNEKLF
>TRBV6-5
ASTQSGETQY
>TRBV11-1
ASSSDSSGNTIY
>TRBV3-1/TRBV3-2
ASSQGLDSSYEQY
>TRBV14
ASSQARNYGYT
>TRBV9
ASSAYGTGYGYT
>TRBV7-2
ASCWTGGPTVYEQY
>TRBV25-1
ASRAQLDGYT
>TRBV3-1/TRBV3-2
ASSQRQETQY
>TRBV28
ASRSGTNLYEQY
>TRBV7-2
ASSLAGAGTYEQY
>TRBV19
ASEEDLGGFSNQPQH
>TRBV2
ASNRDREETQY
>TRBV7-9
ASSFSSYEQY
>TRBV5-6
ASSGGLGTSGDGSDTQY
>TRBV5-1
ASSRTLAGGQETQY
>TRBV3-1/TRBV3-2
ASSQGILGGPIADTQY
>TRBV7-8
ASSREEHTEAF
>TRBV19
ASKGRGAYTGELF
>TRBV13
ASSLGQGGSPLH
>TRBV6-5
ASKETVNQPQH
>TRBV3-1/TRBV3-2
ASSQGTGWDEKLF
>TRBV4-2
ASSQDGQGGLTNTEAF
>TRBV3-1/TRBV3-2
ASSQDTGGVSPLH
>TRBV27
ATRGSSYNSPLH
>TRBV7-3
ASSSHPQVVNTEAF
>TRBV4-2
ASSPQAHNYGYT
>TRBV12-3/TRBV12-4
ASSLGGLITH
>TRBV6-4
ASSPRLAGGLVNEQF